The 17 T cell receptor beta chains below all came from one sample that was sequenced in a study of blood T cells in healthy people across ages. The authors ran a second PCR of about 7 to 11 cycles using a sample-barcoded 5' primer and a J-beta primer mix. TCRdb analysed the 5' RACE reads with MiXCR anew, one entry per CDR3 protein. The table includes roughly 410,000 distinct CDR3 sequences, approximately 51% detected once. The sequencing sample was made of blood. All receptors derive from a man in his 60s in good health.

The J gene is TRBJ2-7, the V gene TRBV20-1, with D perhaps TRBD2 (7 bases). The CDR3 spans 14 residues. CDR1 and CDR2 (germline): DFQATT, SNEGSKA (reference sequence). V lost 6 bases to trimming and J lost 5 bases, with 20 bases between them. The CDR3 spells CSAGWGGGGNEQYF. DNA of the CDR3: TGCAGTGCGGGGTGGGGGGGAGGGGGTAACGAGCAGTACTTC.

This clonotype came up a few times. The CDR3: CSARSSGIGTYNEQFF. As DNA, the CDR3 is TGCAGTGCTAGAAGTAGCGGAATTGGGACCTACAATGAGCAGTTCTTC. The chain carries TRBV20-1 and TRBJ2-1; D might be TRBD2 (6 bases). This CDR3 contains 16 residues. CDR1 is DFQATT, CDR2 SNEGSKA, per germline (reference sequence). Trimming pared 2 bases from V and 2 bases from J, leaving 16 bases between.

With regard to this clonotype: This may come from a read error, since a much larger clone is one base off. This sequence joins TRBV2 and TRBJ2-1, with unresolved D. The CDR3 sequence is 11 residues long. Germline assignment: CDR1 SNHLY and CDR2 FYNNEI. DNA of the CDR3: TGTGCCAGCAGGGAGTTACATGAGCGGTTCTTC. This translates into CASRELHERFF.

This clonotype was observed a few times. V is TRBV6-6 and J is TRBJ2-1; D possibly corresponds to TRBD1 (6 bases). CDR3 size: 17 residues. V lost 3 bases and J 0 bases, leaving 15 bases between the germline ends. CDR1 and CDR2 from the germline V gene are MNHNY and SVGAGI (reference sequence). The CDR3, as DNA: TGTGCCAGCAGTTATGGGGCCGGACAGCGCTCCTACAATGAGCAGTTCTTC. The encoded protein is CASSYGAGQRSYNEQFF.

The chain employs TRBV6-6 and TRBJ2-1, with D perhaps TRBD2 (6 bases). Germline V lookup: CDR1 MNHNY, CDR2 SVGAGI (reference sequence). The CDR3 runs to 17 residues. V lost 2 bases and J 6 bases, leaving 20 bases between the germline ends. The CDR3 DNA reads as TGTGCCAGCAGTTACCCCCGGGGAGCGGGTATAAGCAATGAGCAGTTCTTC. It translates to CASSYPRGAGISNEQFF.

CDR3 region: CASSFSTSGAYNEQFF. The CDR3 DNA reads as TGTGCCAGCAGCTTCTCTACTAGCGGGGCCTACAATGAGCAGTTCTTC. This chain links TRBV11-2 with TRBJ2-1; 10 bases agree with TRBD2. V trimming: 3 bases; J trimming: 2 bases; junction bases outside the gene matches: 4. This CDR3 has 16 amino acids. Germline assignment: CDR1 SGHAT and CDR2 FQNNGV.

The chain links TRBV2 to TRBJ1-2, with D unclear. The ends were cut back, 2 bases at V and 5 bases at J, with 15 bases in the middle. The CDR3 totals 15 residues. Germline CDR1 SNHLY, CDR2 FYNNEI. The CDR3 DNA is TGTGCCAGCAGTGAATCGGCCTGGAGTTCATATGGCTACACCTTC. As protein: CASSESAWSSYGYTF. Combining the CDR3 with reference TRBV2 and TRBJ1-2 gives the whole variable domain EPEVTQTPSHQVTQMGQEVILRCVPISNHLYFYWYRQILGQKVEFLVSFYNNEISEKSEIFDDQFSVERPDGSNFTLKIRSTKLEDSAMYFCASSESAWSSYGYTFGSGTRLTVV.

This chain links TRBV7-9 with TRBJ2-5; TRBD1 aligns across 8 bases. CDR1 and CDR2 from the germline V gene are SEHNR and FQNEAQ (reference sequence). Unmatched junction bases numbered 7, after V lost 5 bases and J lost 8 bases. CDR3 length: 13 residues. Here the CDR3 reads CASSAQDRATQYF. The CDR3 DNA reads TGTGCCAGCAGCGCCCAGGACAGGGCTACCCAGTACTTC.

This clonotype has just a few counts. The chain has TRBV10-3 and TRBJ1-2; D remains ambiguous. The V gene's germline CDR1 is ENHRY and CDR2 SYGVKD. Trimming cost V 6 bases and J 1 base, with 9 bases left between them. The CDR3 extends over 13 amino acids. The CDR3 DNA reads as TGTGCCATCAGCGACGGTTTTAACTATGGCTACACCTTC. Translating it yields CAISDGFNYGYTF.

This clonotype was seen a handful of times. The rearrangement uses TRBV5-1 and TRBJ2-7, with D unclear. V was pared by 0 bases and J by 3 bases, with 7 bases between. Germline CDR1 reads SGHRS; CDR2 reads YFSETQ. This CDR3 has 13 amino acids. DNA for the CDR3: TGCGCCAGCAGCTTGGCGGACGGCTACGAGCAGTACTTC. Protein product: CASSLADGYEQYF.

As concerns this clonotype: This clone may be a read error of a much larger clone one base away. The chain uses TRBV5-6 and TRBJ2-1, with TRBD2 as a possible D gene (6 bases). The CDR3 covers 16 residues. Germline CDR1 SGHDT, CDR2 YYEEEE. The germline V and J ends were trimmed by 0 bases and 3 bases, with 13 bases remaining between them. This CDR3 is CASSLDAGRIYNEQFF. The CDR3 nucleotides read TGTGCCAGCAGCTTGGATGCGGGACGGATCTACAATGAGCAGTTCTTC.

About this clonotype itself: Germline is not matched at one junction end, which may reflect a read error. This chain joins TRBV2 and TRBJ2-6; 8 bases fit TRBD1. The CDR3 spans 13 residues. CDR1 is SNHLY, CDR2 FYNNEI, per germline. CDR3 in DNA: TGTGCCAGCAGTTTGGGACAGGTTGACGTCCTAACTTTC. Amino acids: CASSLGQVDVLTF.

The chain employs TRBV6-5 and TRBJ2-7; 9 positions match TRBD1. CDR1 and CDR2 from the germline V gene are MNHEY and SVGAGI. The CDR3 is 15 amino acids. Unmatched junction bases numbered 6, after V lost 5 bases and J lost 1 base. DNA of the CDR3: TGTGCCAGCAGTACAGGGGGCTTGACTTCCTACGAGCAGTACTTC. This encodes CASSTGGLTSYEQYF.

The chain uses TRBV7-2 and TRBJ2-1; 11 positions match TRBD2. J gave up 12 bases and V 4 bases, and 14 bases lay outside the gene matches. In germline, CDR1 is SGHTA, CDR2 FQGNSA. The CDR3 sequence is 16 residues long. The chain's CDR3 is CASSSVWVAGGPGQFF. The CDR3 region has the DNA TGTGCCAGCAGCTCGGTTTGGGTAGCGGGAGGGCCGGGGCAGTTCTTC.

This clonotype was counted between two and nine times. V usage is TRBV5-1 and J usage is TRBJ2-1; no definite D call. Germline CDR1 SGHRS, CDR2 YFSETQ. There are 16 residues in the CDR3. Deletions cut 0 bases from V and 0 bases from J, with 10 bases between. CDR3 DNA sequence: TGCGCCAGCAGCTTGGTCGCCGCGAGCTCCTACAATGAGCAGTTCTTC. As protein: CASSLVAASSYNEQFF.

This rearrangement joins TRBV28 to TRBJ1-2; the D is unclear. Germline CDR1 is MDHEN and CDR2 is SYDVKM. CDR3 length equals 11 residues. Trimming removed 4 bases at V and 8 bases at J, with 8 bases between. The CDR3 bases are TGTGCCAGCAGTTCCGTCGGGGGCTACACCTTC. Translating gives CASSSVGGYTF.

The rearrangement uses TRBV4-1 and TRBJ1-1; no clear D gene. Germline V gene lookup returns CDR1 MGHRA and CDR2 YSYEKL. Deletions cut 0 bases from V and 9 bases from J, with 11 bases between. This CDR3 contains 13 residues. The CDR3 protein is CASSQDLGNQAFF. CDR3 sequence (DNA): TGCGCCAGCAGCCAAGATTTAGGGAATCAAGCTTTCTTT.